This T cell receptor (beta chain) was identified during a study of radiation and T cells in renal cell carcinoma. Trimming left V 4 bases short and J 7 bases short, with 19 bases between. This CDR3 is built from 15 residues. Germline assignment: CDR1 MGHRA and CDR2 YSYEKL. The table lists this clone with a few counts. Its antigen remains unidentified. Treatment noted: treatment-naive control, cytoreductive nephrectomy. Profiled with immunoSEQ multiplex PCR; TCRdb holds only in-frame clones, not every one. Of some 8,400 clones listed, approximately 60% are singletons. Study-level results: Compared with controls, irradiated tumors had more, larger dominant CDR3 motifs.

The V and J genes are TRBV4-1 and TRBJ1-1, with D tentatively TRBD1 (5 bases). This receptor was taken from a man between 60 and 70 years old with renal cell carcinoma. Sample: tumor tissue, taken from a patient whose treatment was nephrectomy without radiotherapy. The CDR3 nucleotides read TGCGCCAGCAGCCCGACTCCGACAGAGAGGATTGAAGCTTTCTTT. The encoded protein is CASSPTPTERIEAFF.